This T cell receptor beta chain was sequenced for a study of beta chain features in type 1 diabetes. CDR1 is MGHRA and CDR2 is YSYEKL in the germline V gene. V was trimmed by 4 bases and J by 4 bases, leaving 17 bases between them. This CDR3 is built from 16 residues. Every isolated RNA sample was fully reverse transcribed, so sequencing captured expressed TCRB transcripts. TCRdb's copy holds only in-frame clones and misses some; the assay was immunoSEQ multiplex PCR. The sample has 450,000 or so clones; about an eighth are singletons. The TCR comes from a young woman in good health. Sequenced input: naive CD4+ T cells from blood. This chain connects TRBV4-1 to TRBJ2-1; possible D gene TRBD2, 6 bases. In nucleotides, the CDR3 is TGCGCCAGCAGCCCTCACGGGCAGACTAGGTACAATGAGCAGTTCTTC. Translated, it gives CASSPHGQTRYNEQFF.